The 30 T cell receptor beta chains below were found in one sample sequenced in a study of T cells in Graves' hyperthyroidism and ophthalmopathy. TCR beta CDR3 sequences were amplified from RNA transcripts. An initial round of RT-PCR targeting the TCR CDR3 relied on the HTBI primer set. TCRdb redid the calling of the multiplex PCR reads with MiXCR, one entry per CDR3 protein. Altogether approximately 700,000 distinct CDR3 sequences are present, roughly 15% being singletons, with the ten largest covering approximately 8.4%. What was sequenced was blood. These receptors were obtained from a man in his late teens or twenties with Graves' hyperthyroidism.

This clonotype was recorded at least ten times. The chain couples TRBV6-1 to TRBJ2-2; 8 bases agree with TRBD2. Per the germline V gene, CDR1 is MNHNS and CDR2 is SASEGT. This CDR3 spans 16 amino acids. Trimming at V came to 5 bases and at J to 3 bases, leaving 8 bases not matched to a gene. CDR3 sequence reads: CASSPSGLGDTGELFF. The CDR3 DNA sequence: TGTGCCAGCAGTCCCTCGGGACTAGGCGACACCGGGGAGCTGTTTTTT.

This chain connects TRBV6-1 to TRBJ1-5; the D gene is possibly TRBD1 (5 bases). The V and J ends lost 6 bases and 7 bases respectively, with 19 bases between them. Germline V gene lookup returns CDR1 MNHNS and CDR2 SASEGT. There are 15 residues in the CDR3. The chain's CDR3 is CASSIGGGWGQPQHF. CDR3 in DNA: TGTGCCAGCAGCATCGGCGGGGGTTGGGGGCAGCCCCAGCATTTT.

The chain has TRBV11-3 and TRBJ2-2, with 13 bases that match TRBD2. V lost 2 bases to trimming and J lost 4 bases; unmatched junction nucleotides: 4. The CDR3 consists of 17 residues. Germline V gene lookup returns CDR1 SGHNT and CDR2 YENEEA. The CDR3 nucleotides read TGTGCCAGCAGCTTAAAGACTAGCGGGAGGACCACCGGGGAGCTGTTTTTT. It translates to CASSLKTSGRTTGELFF.

The genes are TRBV7-6 and TRBJ1-1, with D perhaps matching TRBD1 (6 bases). From germline, CDR1 is SGHVS and CDR2 FNYEAQ. V was shortened by 1 base and J by 1 base, with 13 bases between the two germline ends. The CDR3 totals 16 residues. The CDR3 DNA sequence: TGTGCCAGCAGCTTAGGAGCCTGGACAGCGAACACTGAAGCTTTCTTT. Protein product: CASSLGAWTANTEAFF.

The chain joins TRBV2 to TRBJ2-5; the D gene is possibly TRBD1 (5 bases). Germline V gives CDR1 SNHLY, CDR2 FYNNEI. The CDR3 totals 15 residues. Between the trimmed V and J ends, which lost 6 bases and 3 bases, there was a span of 17 bases. The CDR3 nucleotides are TGTGCCAGCAGAGACACGGCGTGGGGCGAAGAGACCCAGTACTTC. The encoded protein is CASRDTAWGEETQYF.

In its sample, this clonotype was seen many times. The CDR3 DNA is TGTGCCAGCAGTTCTCCAGGGGGAGACCCCTACAATGAGCAGTTCTTC. Its protein product is CASSSPGGDPYNEQFF. The chain carries TRBV28 and TRBJ2-1; TRBD1 matches 7 bases. CDR3 length: 16 residues. In germline, CDR1 is MDHEN, CDR2 SYDVKM. The junction had 8 bases not matched to a gene; V was cut back by 4 bases and J by 2 bases.

In this sample, this clonotype turned up many times. The gene calls are TRBV28 and TRBJ2-3; no firm D call. The CDR3 is 12 amino acids. The germline V gene encodes CDR1 MDHEN and CDR2 SYDVKM. The ends were cut back, 6 bases at V and 3 bases at J, with 7 bases in the middle. In DNA, the CDR3 is TGTGCCAGCAGAGATATGACAGATACGCAGTATTTT. As protein: CASRDMTDTQYF.

There are many counts of this clonotype. The rearrangement uses TRBV11-3 and TRBJ2-1; 9 positions agree with TRBD2. This CDR3 has 13 amino acids. Germline-derived CDR1 and CDR2 are SGHNT and YENEEA. Unmatched junction bases numbered 2, after V lost 5 bases and J lost 6 bases. The CDR3 spells CASSRGLANEQFF. Here the CDR3 DNA reads TGTGCCAGCAGCCGGGGACTAGCCAATGAGCAGTTCTTC.

The rearrangement joins TRBV12-3 or TRBV12-4 to TRBJ2-7; D is tentatively TRBD1 or TRBD2 (5 bases each). The CDR3 extends over 13 amino acids. Between the trimmed V and J ends, which lost 6 bases and 7 bases, there was a span of 16 bases. CDR3 in DNA: TGTGCCAGCAGCCTGGGACCCGGCTTGGAGCAGTACTTC. Translation: CASSLGPGLEQYF.

A few counts support this clonotype. The V call is TRBV28, the J call TRBJ1-6, with D uncertain. Germline V gene data show CDR1 as MDHEN and CDR2 as SYDVKM. This CDR3 is 14 amino acids long. Between the trimmed V and J ends, which lost 10 bases and 2 bases, there was a span of 12 bases. Here the CDR3 DNA reads TGTGCCACTCTCTCCCCGACCTATAATTCACCCCTCCACTTT. Translating it yields CATLSPTYNSPLHF.

CDR3 sequence reads: CASSFSGQGSYGYTF. The DNA for the CDR3 is TGTGCCAGCAGTTTCTCGGGACAGGGGAGTTATGGCTACACCTTC. The chain couples TRBV27 to TRBJ1-2, with 10 bases that match TRBD1. Trimming took 3 bases from V and 5 from J; bases not matched to a gene: 6. This CDR3 contains 15 residues. The germline V gene has CDR1 MNHEY and CDR2 SMNVEV (reference sequence).

This clonotype was seen many times. The chain combines TRBV7-2 with TRBJ2-5; the D is unclear. V was shortened by 5 bases and J by 5 bases, with 15 bases between the two germline ends. This CDR3 contains 14 residues. CDR1 is SGHTA and CDR2 is FQGNSA in the germline V gene. The CDR3 DNA reads as TGTGCCAGCAGCCACGGCTCGGCCCTGGAGACCCAGTACTTC. This translates into CASSHGSALETQYF.

This clonotype was counted only a few times. The chain is built from TRBV29-1 and TRBJ2-2; tentatively, D is TRBD1 (5 bases). Germline V gene lookup returns CDR1 SQVTM and CDR2 ANQGSEA. This CDR3 region has 13 residues. CDR3 loop: CKALDKNTGELFF. CDR3 nucleotide sequence: TGCAAAGCGTTGGACAAGAACACCGGGGAGCTGTTTTTT.

This clonotype was observed many times. The V and J genes are TRBV28 and TRBJ2-7; weak D call: TRBD2 (7 bases). Germline assignment: CDR1 MDHEN and CDR2 SYDVKM. This CDR3 contains 14 residues. V was pared by 3 bases and J by 3 bases, with 12 bases between. The CDR3 spells CASSFGGGDYEQYF. CDR3 DNA: TGTGCCAGCAGTTTTGGAGGGGGGGACTACGAGCAGTACTTC.

This clonotype was found many times. This chain uses TRBV3-1 with TRBJ2-5; 7 bases are shared with TRBD2. This CDR3 is built from 15 residues. V was pared by 3 bases and J by 2 bases, with 6 bases of the junction left unmatched. CDR1 LGHDT and CDR2 YNNKEL come from the germline V gene (reference sequence). The DNA for the CDR3 is TGTGCCAGCAGCCAGGGACTATTATTACAAGAGACCCAGTACTTC. Its protein is CASSQGLLLQETQYF.

The chain is built from TRBV7-9 and TRBJ2-5; TRBD2 aligns across 12 bases. This CDR3 is built from 17 residues. The V and J ends lost 2 bases and 1 base, in that order; junction bases with no gene match: 5. The germline gives CDR1 SEHNR, CDR2 FQNEAQ (reference sequence). CDR3 nucleotide sequence: TGTGCCAGCAGCTTACTAGCGGGAGGGCCACCCCAAGAGACCCAGTACTTC. Translation: CASSLLAGGPPQETQYF. Combining the CDR3 with reference TRBV7-9 and TRBJ2-5 gives the whole variable domain DTGVSQNPRHKITKRGQNVTFRCDPISEHNRLYWYRQTLGQGPEFLTYFQNEAQLEKSRLLSDRFSAERPKGSFSTLEIQRTEQGDSAMYLCASSLLAGGPPQETQYFGPGTRLLVL.

The rearrangement uses TRBV20-1 and TRBJ1-1, with a possible D match to TRBD1 (6 bases). CDR1 and CDR2 from the germline V gene are DFQATT and SNEGSKA (reference sequence). This CDR3 spans 17 amino acids. V lost 2 bases, J lost 0 bases, and 19 bases lay in between. The CDR3 nucleotides are TGCAGTGCTAGATCCCTCAGGGGTCTGCCTGTGAACACTGAAGCTTTCTTT. Its translation is CSARSLRGLPVNTEAFF.

This chain connects TRBV28 to TRBJ1-5, with 7 bases matching TRBD1. The CDR3 is 15 amino acids. Germline V CDR1 and CDR2: MDHEN, SYDVKM. V was pared by 8 bases and J by 0 bases, with 7 bases of the junction left unmatched. This CDR3 is CASGQASYSNQPQHF. CDR3 DNA sequence: TGTGCCAGCGGACAGGCTTCTTATAGCAATCAGCCCCAGCATTTT.

V and J are TRBV19 and TRBJ2-1; D uncertain. Germline CDR1 is LNHDA and CDR2 is SQIVND (reference sequence). Trimming removed 5 bases at V and 4 bases at J, with 12 bases between. The CDR3 is 14 residues long. CDR3 loop: CASSVSLVYNEQFF. The CDR3 coding sequence is TGTGCCAGTAGTGTTAGTCTAGTATACAATGAGCAGTTCTTC.

At least ten counts were recorded for this clonotype. The gene calls are TRBV5-4 and TRBJ1-1, with 7 nucleotides matching TRBD1. The length of the CDR3 is 14 residues. J was trimmed by 4 bases and V by 4 bases; bases with no gene match: 7. Germline V gene lookup returns CDR1 SGHNT and CDR2 YYREEE (reference sequence). The CDR3 region is CASSVRQGGTEAFF. CDR3 DNA sequence: TGTGCCAGCAGCGTCCGACAGGGAGGCACTGAAGCTTTCTTT.

V gene TRBV20-1 combines with J gene TRBJ2-7, with no clear D. Trimming took 0 bases from V and 4 from J, leaving 4 bases between them. The CDR3 is 11 residues long. CDR1 is DFQATT and CDR2 is SNEGSKA in the germline V gene (reference sequence). The CDR3 protein is CSARDQYEQYF. Written as DNA, the CDR3 is TGCAGTGCTAGAGATCAATACGAGCAGTACTTC.

V gene TRBV10-1 combines with J gene TRBJ2-5, with 9 bases matching TRBD1. The germline V gene encodes CDR1 WNHNN and CDR2 SYGVQD (reference sequence). CDR3 length: 15 amino acids. V was clipped by 3 bases and J by 2 bases; unmatched bases: 4. CDR3 residues: CASSETGGLQETQYF. CDR3 sequence (DNA): TGCGCCAGCAGTGAAACAGGGGGCCTTCAAGAGACCCAGTACTTC.

This clonotype was detected ten times or more. The chain carries TRBV24-1 and TRBJ2-2; no clear D. V was shortened by 4 bases and J by 0 bases, with 8 bases between the two germline ends. CDR3 length: 15 amino acids. CDR1 is KGHDR and CDR2 is SFDVKD in the germline V gene. The CDR3 reads CATSEGITNTGELFF. The CDR3 region has the DNA TGTGCCACCAGTGAGGGGATAACGAACACCGGGGAGCTGTTTTTT.

Ten or more counts support this clonotype. The V and J genes are TRBV2 and TRBJ2-1; perhaps D is TRBD1 or TRBD2 (5 bases each). V lost 7 bases, J lost 5 bases, and 12 bases lay in between. The CDR3 has 13 residues. Per the germline V gene, CDR1 is SNHLY and CDR2 is FYNNEI. CDR3 residues: CASKDPGHNEQFF. In DNA, the CDR3 is TGTGCCAGCAAGGACCCGGGACACAATGAGCAGTTCTTC.

Note on this clonotype: This may be a read error: a much more frequent sequence differs by one nucleotide. This rearrangement joins TRBV6-5 to TRBJ1-1; 9 bases fit TRBD1. Germline lookup yields CDR1 MNHEY and CDR2 SVGAGI. Germline trimming cut 0 bases from V and 0 bases from J; bases unmatched to any gene: 5. This CDR3 comprises 17 residues. This CDR3 reads CASSYSRTGDVNTEAFF. The CDR3 coding sequence is TGTGCCAGCAGTTACTCCAGGACAGGGGACGTGAACACTGAAGCTTTCTTT.

This clonotype was found a few times. The chain has TRBV7-9 and TRBJ2-1; 12 bases match TRBD2. The CDR3 has 21 amino acids. CDR1 and CDR2 (germline): SEHNR, FQNEAQ (reference sequence). V lost 1 base and J lost 0; bases outside the gene matches: 13. In DNA form, the CDR3 reads TGTGCCAGCAGCTTAGGCCCCCTAGCGGGAGGGATTCGTAGCTCCTACAATGAGCAGTTCTTC. Translation: CASSLGPLAGGIRSSYNEQFF.

This clonotype showed up many times. The chain recombines TRBV7-2 with TRBJ2-5; TRBD2 is a possible D gene (7 bases). CDR3 size: 14 residues. V shed 5 bases and J shed 5 bases, with 15 bases lying between them. The germline gives CDR1 SGHTA, CDR2 FQGNSA. CDR3 DNA: TGTGCCAGCAGCCGGACGGGGGGCCGGGAGACCCAGTACTTC. Translation gives CASSRTGGRETQYF.

The CDR3 region has the DNA TGTGCCAGCTCACCCCTCCTGGTGGAGCTCCCTGGGGCCAACGTCCTGACTTTC. It specifies CASSPLLVELPGANVLTF. V is TRBV18 and J is TRBJ2-6, with unresolved D. The germline gives CDR1 KGHSH, CDR2 LQKENI. Trimming removed 3 bases from V and 2 bases from J, with 17 bases in between. The CDR3 is made up of 18 amino acids.

This clonotype was seen ten or more times. CDR3 sequence: CASSEREGYNEQFF. The CDR3 nucleotides are TGTGCCAGCAGTGAACGCGAAGGTTACAATGAGCAGTTCTTC. The chain combines TRBV6-1 with TRBJ2-1; D is undetermined. V lost 2 bases and J 4 bases, leaving 9 bases between the germline ends. The V gene's germline CDR1 is MNHNS and CDR2 SASEGT. The CDR3 consists of 14 residues.

The gene calls are TRBV27 and TRBJ2-7, with a weak D call TRBD1 (5 bases). The CDR3 loop spans 14 amino acids. Germline V gives CDR1 MNHEY, CDR2 SMNVEV (reference sequence). Trimming removed 3 bases from V and 3 bases from J, with 12 bases in between. This CDR3 is CASSFSGQNYEQYF. CDR3 bases: TGTGCCAGCAGTTTCTCCGGACAAAACTACGAGCAGTACTTC.